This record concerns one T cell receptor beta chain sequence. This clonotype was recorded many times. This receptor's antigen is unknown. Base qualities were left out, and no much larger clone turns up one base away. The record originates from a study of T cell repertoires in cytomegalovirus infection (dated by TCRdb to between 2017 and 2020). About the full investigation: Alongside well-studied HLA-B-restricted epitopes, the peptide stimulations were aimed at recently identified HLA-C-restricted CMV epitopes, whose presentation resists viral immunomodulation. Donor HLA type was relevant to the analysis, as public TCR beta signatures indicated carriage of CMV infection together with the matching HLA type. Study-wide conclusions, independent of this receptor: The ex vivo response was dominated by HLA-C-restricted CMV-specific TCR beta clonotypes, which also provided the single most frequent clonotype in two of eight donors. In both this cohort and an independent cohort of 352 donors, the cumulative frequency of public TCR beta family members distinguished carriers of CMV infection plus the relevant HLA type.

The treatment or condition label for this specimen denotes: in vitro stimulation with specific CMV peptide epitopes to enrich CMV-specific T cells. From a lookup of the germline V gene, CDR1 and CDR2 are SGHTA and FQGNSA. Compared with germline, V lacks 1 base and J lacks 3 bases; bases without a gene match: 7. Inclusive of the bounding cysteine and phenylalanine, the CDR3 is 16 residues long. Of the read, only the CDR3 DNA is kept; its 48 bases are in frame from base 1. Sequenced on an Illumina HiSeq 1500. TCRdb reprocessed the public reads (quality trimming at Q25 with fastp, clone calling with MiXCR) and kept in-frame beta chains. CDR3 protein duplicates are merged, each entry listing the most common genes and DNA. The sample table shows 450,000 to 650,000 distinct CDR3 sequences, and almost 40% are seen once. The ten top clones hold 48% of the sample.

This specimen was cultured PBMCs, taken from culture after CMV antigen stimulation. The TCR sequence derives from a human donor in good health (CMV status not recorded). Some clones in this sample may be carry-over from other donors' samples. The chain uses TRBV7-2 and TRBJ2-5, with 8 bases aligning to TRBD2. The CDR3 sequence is CASSLVDGGGEETQYF. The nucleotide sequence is TGTGCCAGCAGCTTAGTGGACGGGGGGGGTGAAGAGACCCAGTACTTC.